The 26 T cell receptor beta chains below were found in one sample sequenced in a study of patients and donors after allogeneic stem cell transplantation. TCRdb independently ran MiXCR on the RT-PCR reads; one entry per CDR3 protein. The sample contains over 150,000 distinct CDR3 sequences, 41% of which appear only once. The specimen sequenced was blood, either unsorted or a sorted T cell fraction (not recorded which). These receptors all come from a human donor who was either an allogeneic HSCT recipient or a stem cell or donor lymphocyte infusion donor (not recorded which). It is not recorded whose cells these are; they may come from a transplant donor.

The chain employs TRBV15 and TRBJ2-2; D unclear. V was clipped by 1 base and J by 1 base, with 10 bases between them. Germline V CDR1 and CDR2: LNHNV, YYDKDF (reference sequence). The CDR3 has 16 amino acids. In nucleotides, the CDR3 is TGTGCCACCAGCAGAGCTAGAGAGTTGAACACCGGGGAGCTGTTTTTT. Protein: CATSRARELNTGELFF.

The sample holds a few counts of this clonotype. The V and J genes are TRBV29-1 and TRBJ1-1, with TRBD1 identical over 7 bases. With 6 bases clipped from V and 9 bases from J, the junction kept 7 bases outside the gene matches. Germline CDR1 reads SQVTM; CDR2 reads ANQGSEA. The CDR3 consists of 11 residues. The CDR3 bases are TGCAGCGTCCCCAGACAGGGACAAGCTTTCTTT. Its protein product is CSVPRQGQAFF.

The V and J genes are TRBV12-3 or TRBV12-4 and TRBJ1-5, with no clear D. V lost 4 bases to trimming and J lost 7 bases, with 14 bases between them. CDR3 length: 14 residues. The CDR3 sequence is CASSYLPGNQPQHF. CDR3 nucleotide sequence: TGTGCCAGCAGTTACCTCCCGGGAAACCAGCCCCAGCATTTT.

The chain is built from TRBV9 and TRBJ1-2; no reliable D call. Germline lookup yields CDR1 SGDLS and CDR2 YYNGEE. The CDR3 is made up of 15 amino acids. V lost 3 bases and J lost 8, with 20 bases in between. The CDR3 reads CASSGIQSTLFGYTF. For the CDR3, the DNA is TGTGCCAGCAGCGGAATTCAGTCGACCCTTTTCGGCTACACCTTC.

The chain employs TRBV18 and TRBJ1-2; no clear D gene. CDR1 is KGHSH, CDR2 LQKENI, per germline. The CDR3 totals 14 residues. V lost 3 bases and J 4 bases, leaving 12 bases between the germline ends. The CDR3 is CASSPREEFYGYTF. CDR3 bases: TGTGCCAGCTCACCTAGGGAGGAGTTCTATGGCTACACCTTC.

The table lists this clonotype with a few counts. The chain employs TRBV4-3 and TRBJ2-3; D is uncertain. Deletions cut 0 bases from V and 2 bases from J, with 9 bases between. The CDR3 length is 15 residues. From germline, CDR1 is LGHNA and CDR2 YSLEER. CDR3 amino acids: CASSQDGVTTDTQYF. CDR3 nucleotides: TGCGCCAGCAGCCAAGATGGGGTCACCACAGATACGCAGTATTTT.

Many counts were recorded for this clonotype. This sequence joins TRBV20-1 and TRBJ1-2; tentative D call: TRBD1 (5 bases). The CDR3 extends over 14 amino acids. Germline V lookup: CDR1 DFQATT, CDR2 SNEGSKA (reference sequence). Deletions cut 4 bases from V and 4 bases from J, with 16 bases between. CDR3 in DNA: TGCAGTGCTAAACCCCGGCAGGGTGCCTATGGCTACACCTTC. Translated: CSAKPRQGAYGYTF.

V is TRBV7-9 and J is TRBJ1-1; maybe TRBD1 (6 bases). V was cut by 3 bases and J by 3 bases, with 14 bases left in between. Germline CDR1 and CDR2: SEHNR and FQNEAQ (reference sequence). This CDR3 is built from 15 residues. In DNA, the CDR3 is TGTGCCAGCAGCTTGACGGGCAGGGGATACACTGAAGCTTTCTTT. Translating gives CASSLTGRGYTEAFF.

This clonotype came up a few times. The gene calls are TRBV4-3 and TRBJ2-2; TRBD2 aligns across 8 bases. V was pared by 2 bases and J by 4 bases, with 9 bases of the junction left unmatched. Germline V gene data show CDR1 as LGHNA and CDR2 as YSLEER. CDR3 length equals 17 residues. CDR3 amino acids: CASSQWSSGLVTGELFF. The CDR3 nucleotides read TGCGCCAGCAGCCAATGGTCTAGCGGGCTAGTCACCGGGGAGCTGTTTTTT.

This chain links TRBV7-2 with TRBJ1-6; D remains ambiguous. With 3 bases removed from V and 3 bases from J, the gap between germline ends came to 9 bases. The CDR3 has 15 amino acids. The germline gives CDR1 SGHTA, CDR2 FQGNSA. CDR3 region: CASSFAKFYNSPLHF. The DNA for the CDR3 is TGTGCCAGCAGCTTCGCGAAGTTCTATAATTCACCCCTCCACTTT.

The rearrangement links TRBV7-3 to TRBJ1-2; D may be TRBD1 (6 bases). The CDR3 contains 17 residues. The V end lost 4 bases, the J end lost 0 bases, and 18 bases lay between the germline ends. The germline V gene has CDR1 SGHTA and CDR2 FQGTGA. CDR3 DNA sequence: TGTGCCAGCAGCTCCCAGCCGGGACACCGATCTAACTATGGCTACACCTTC. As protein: CASSSQPGHRSNYGYTF.

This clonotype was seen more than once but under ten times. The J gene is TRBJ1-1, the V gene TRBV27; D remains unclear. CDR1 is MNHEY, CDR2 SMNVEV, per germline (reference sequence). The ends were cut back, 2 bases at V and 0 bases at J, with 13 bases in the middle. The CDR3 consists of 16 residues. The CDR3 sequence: CASSLNSPRMNTEAFF. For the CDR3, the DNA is TGTGCCAGCAGTTTAAACTCCCCCCGGATGAACACTGAAGCTTTCTTT.

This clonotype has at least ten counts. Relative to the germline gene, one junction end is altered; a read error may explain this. CDR3 DNA: TGTGCCAGCAGCTTAGGGGGTGAAGCTTTCTTT. It specifies CASSLGGEAFF. The V gene is TRBV5-1, the J gene TRBJ1-1; tentative D call: TRBD1 (6 bases). The CDR3 is 11 residues long. Germline V lookup: CDR1 SGHRS, CDR2 YFSETQ.

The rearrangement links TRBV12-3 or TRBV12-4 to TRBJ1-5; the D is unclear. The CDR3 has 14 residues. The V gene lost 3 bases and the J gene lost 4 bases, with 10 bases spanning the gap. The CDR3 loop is CASSFGVGNQPQHF. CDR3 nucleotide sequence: TGTGCCAGCAGTTTCGGGGTAGGGAATCAGCCCCAGCATTTT.

The CDR3 DNA reads TGTGCCAGCTCCTGGGTCGGGGACACTGAAGCTTTCTTT. It encodes CASSWVGDTEAFF. The chain links TRBV11-1 to TRBJ1-1; no reliable D call. CDR1 is SGHAT and CDR2 is FQDESV in the germline V gene (reference sequence). The CDR3 has 13 residues. V lost 8 bases and J 3 bases, leaving 13 bases between the germline ends. Full variable domain (rest looked up from reference TRBV11-1 and TRBJ1-1): EAEVAQSPRYKITEKSQAVAFWCDPISGHATLYWYRQILGQGPELLVQFQDESVVDDSQLPKDRFSAERLKGVDSTLKIQPAELGDSAMYLCASSWVGDTEAFFGQGTRLTVV.

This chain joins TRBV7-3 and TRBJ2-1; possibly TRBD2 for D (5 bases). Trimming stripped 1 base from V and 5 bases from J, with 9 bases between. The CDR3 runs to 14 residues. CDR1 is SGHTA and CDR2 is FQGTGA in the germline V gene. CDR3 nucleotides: TGTGCCAGCAGCTTAAAGAGCGGCAACAATGAGCAGTTCTTC. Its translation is CASSLKSGNNEQFF.

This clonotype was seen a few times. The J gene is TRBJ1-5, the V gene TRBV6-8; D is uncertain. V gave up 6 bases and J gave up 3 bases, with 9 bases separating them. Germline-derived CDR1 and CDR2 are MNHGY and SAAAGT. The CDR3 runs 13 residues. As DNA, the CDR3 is TGTGCCAGCAGCGGACTGTTCAATCAGCCCCAGCATTTT. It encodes CASSGLFNQPQHF.

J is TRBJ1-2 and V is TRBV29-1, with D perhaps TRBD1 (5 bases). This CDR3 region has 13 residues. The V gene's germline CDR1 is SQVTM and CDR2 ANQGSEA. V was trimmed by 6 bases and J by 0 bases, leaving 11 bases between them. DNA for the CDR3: TGCAGCGTCCGGGGCGAGACTAACTATGGCTACACCTTC. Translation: CSVRGETNYGYTF.

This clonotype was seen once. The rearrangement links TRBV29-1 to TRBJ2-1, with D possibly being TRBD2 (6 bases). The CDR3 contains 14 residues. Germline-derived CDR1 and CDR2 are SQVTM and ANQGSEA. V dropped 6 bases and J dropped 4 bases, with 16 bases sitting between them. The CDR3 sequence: CSVAGTAHYNEQFF. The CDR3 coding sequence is TGCAGCGTAGCCGGGACTGCACATTACAATGAGCAGTTCTTC.

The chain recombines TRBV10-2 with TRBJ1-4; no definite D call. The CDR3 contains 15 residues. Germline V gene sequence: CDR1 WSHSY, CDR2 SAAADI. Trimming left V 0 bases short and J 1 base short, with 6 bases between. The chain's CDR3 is CASSESRGTNEKLFF. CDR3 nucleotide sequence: TGCGCCAGCAGTGAGTCGCGGGGAACTAATGAAAAACTGTTTTTT.

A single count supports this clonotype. CDR3 in DNA: TGCGCCAGCAGCTTGGGGGACAGGACCTACGAGCAGTACTTC. As protein: CASSLGDRTYEQYF. The chain recombines TRBV5-1 with TRBJ2-7; 8 bases align to TRBD1. The ends lost 0 bases at V and 2 bases at J; junction bases unmatched: 1. The CDR3 is 14 amino acids. Germline V lookup: CDR1 SGHRS, CDR2 YFSETQ.

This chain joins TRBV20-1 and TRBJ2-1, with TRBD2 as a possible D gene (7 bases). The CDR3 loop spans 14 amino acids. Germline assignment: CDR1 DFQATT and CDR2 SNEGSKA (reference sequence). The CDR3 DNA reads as TGCTGCCCCTCGGGGGGCGGCTCCTACAATGAGCAGTTCTTC. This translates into CCPSGGGSYNEQFF.

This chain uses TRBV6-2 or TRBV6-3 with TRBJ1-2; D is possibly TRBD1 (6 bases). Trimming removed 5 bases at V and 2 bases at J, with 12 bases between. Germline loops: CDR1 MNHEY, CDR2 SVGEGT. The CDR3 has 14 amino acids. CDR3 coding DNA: TGTGCCAGCAGTCGGACAGAGACCAACTATGGCTACACCTTC. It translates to CASSRTETNYGYTF.

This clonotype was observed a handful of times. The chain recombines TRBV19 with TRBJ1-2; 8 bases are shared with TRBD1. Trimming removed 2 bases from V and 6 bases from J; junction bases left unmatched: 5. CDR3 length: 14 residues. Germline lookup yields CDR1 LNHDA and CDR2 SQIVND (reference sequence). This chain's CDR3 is CASSITDRGHGYTF. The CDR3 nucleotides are TGTGCCAGTAGTATAACTGACAGGGGCCATGGCTACACCTTC.

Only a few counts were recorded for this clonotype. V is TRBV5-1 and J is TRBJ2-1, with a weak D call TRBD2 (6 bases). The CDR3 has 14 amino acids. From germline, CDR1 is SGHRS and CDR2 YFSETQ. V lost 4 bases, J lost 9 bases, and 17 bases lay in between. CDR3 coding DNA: TGCGCCAGCAGCCCGGGACTTCCCGGGGTTGAGCAGTTCTTC. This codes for CASSPGLPGVEQFF.

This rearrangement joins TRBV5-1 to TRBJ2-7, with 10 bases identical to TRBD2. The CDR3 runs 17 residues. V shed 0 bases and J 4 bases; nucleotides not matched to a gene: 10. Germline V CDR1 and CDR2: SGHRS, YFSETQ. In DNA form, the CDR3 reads TGCGCCAGCAGCTTGGGACTAGCGGGCGCACTGGTGTACGAGCAGTACTTC. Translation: CASSLGLAGALVYEQYF.